This T cell receptor beta chain was retrieved from a study of T cells in Graves' hyperthyroidism and ophthalmopathy. The study's findings and limits: Blood samples included most of the expanded thyroid clonotypes exceeding 0.001.

This clonotype has just a few counts. Its cognate antigen is unknown. J gave up 3 bases and V 9 bases, and 11 bases lay outside the gene matches. Germline assignment: CDR1 MNHEY and CDR2 SMNVEV (reference sequence). The CDR3 is 17 residues long. RNA transcripts served as the template for amplifying TCR beta CDR3 regions. HTBI primers were the set used in a first-round RT-PCR of the TCR CDR3. TCRdb used MiXCR to reprocess the multiplex PCR reads, holding one entry per CDR3 protein. The sample gives about 640,000 distinct CDR3 sequences, under 25% of which show up once; around a third is in the top ten. V usage is TRBV27 and J usage is TRBJ2-2; 12 bases fit TRBD2. The source material was blood. This receptor was identified in a man aged 25-45 years with Graves' ophthalmopathy. CDR3 residues: CASSRLAGGLDTGELFF. The CDR3 coding sequence is TGTGCCAGTTCGCGTCTAGCGGGAGGGCTTGACACCGGGGAGCTGTTTTTT.